This T cell receptor beta chain is from a study of blood T cell repertoires in COVID-19. Libraries were prepared by immunoSEQ multiplex PCR; TCRdb keeps only in-frame clonotypes and omits some of them. The repertoire has about 340,000 clones, 86% of them found once; the top ten carry around 4.2%. The source material was PBMCs or T cells enriched from blood (not recorded which). This clonotype was obtained from a woman in her thirties or forties with acute COVID-19.

CDR3 amino acids: CASRQPGQGNEKLFF. The CDR3 DNA reads TGTGCCAGCAGACAACCGGGACAGGGTAACGAAAAACTGTTTTTT. The chain has TRBV7-2 and TRBJ1-4; 9 bases agree with TRBD1. The germline gives CDR1 SGHTA, CDR2 FQGNSA. With V trimmed by 6 bases and J by 8 bases, 10 bases remained unmatched. The CDR3 runs to 15 residues.